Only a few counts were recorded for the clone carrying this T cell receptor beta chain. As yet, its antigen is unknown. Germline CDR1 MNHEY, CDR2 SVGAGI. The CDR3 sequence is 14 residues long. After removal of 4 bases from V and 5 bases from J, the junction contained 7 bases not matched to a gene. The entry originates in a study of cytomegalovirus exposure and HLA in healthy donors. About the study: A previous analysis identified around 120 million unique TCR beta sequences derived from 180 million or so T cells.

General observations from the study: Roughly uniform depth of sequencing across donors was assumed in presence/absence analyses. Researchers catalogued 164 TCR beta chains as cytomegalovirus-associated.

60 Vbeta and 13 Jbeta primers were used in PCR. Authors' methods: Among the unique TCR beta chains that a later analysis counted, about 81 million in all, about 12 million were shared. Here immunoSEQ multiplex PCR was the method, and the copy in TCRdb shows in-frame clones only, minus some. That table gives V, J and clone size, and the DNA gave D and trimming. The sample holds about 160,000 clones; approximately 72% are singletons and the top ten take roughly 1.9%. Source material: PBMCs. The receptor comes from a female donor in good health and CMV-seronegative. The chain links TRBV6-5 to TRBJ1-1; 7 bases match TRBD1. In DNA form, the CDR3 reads TGTGCCAGCAGTTCCACAGGGGCGCGGACTGAAGCTTTCTTT. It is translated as CASSSTGARTEAFF.